A single sample is the source of the 15 T cell receptor beta chains below, sequenced in a study of human T cells and chemical hapten exposure. Time point defined: pre-sensitization, week 0. Treatment denoted: therapeutic diphenylcyclopropenone sensitization with weekly scalp DPC. TCRdb ran MiXCR on the RACE reads and lists one entry per CDR3 protein. The data hold about 98,000 distinct CDR3 sequences, with about a tenth observed a single time. The source material was whole blood, sampled in connection with sensitization to the hapten diphenylcyclopropenone (DPC). These receptors were collected from a woman between 55 and 75 years old with alopecia areata. Some clones in this sample may be carry-over from other donors' samples.

This clonotype appeared a few times. This chain connects TRBV3-1 to TRBJ2-5, with D maybe TRBD1 (6 bases). This CDR3 is 17 amino acids long. Germline V CDR1 and CDR2: LGHDT, YNNKEL (reference sequence). Trimming removed 4 bases from V and 2 bases from J, with 20 bases in between. The CDR3 region has the DNA TGTGCCAGCAGCCGAACGGAACAGGGACCCCTTCAAGAGACCCAGTACTTC. It specifies CASSRTEQGPLQETQYF.

The V and J genes are TRBV15 and TRBJ2-7, with a tentative D call TRBD2 (6 bases). CDR1 is LNHNV, CDR2 YYDKDF, per germline (reference sequence). The V end was cut by 0 bases, the J end by 6 bases, with 12 bases between. This CDR3 has 14 residues. Here the CDR3 DNA reads TGTGCCACCAGCAGAGAGCCATCCGGGAGCGAGCAGTACTTC. The encoded protein is CATSREPSGSEQYF.

This clonotype was detected only a few times. The chain employs TRBV18 and TRBJ1-1, with D unclear. Looked up from germline, CDR1 is KGHSH and CDR2 is LQKENI. V gave up 0 bases and J gave up 6 bases, with 11 bases separating them. The CDR3 is made up of 14 amino acids. The CDR3, as DNA: TGTGCCAGCTCACCACCGGTATATGGCTCTGAAGCTTTCTTT. Amino acid sequence: CASSPPVYGSEAFF. The complete variable domain, with remaining parts taken from reference TRBV18 and TRBJ1-1, reads NAGVMQNPRHLVRRRGQEARLRCSPMKGHSHVYWYRQLPEEGLKFMVYLQKENIIDESGMPKERFSAEFPKEGPSILRIQQVVRGDSAAYFCASSPPVYGSEAFFGQGTRLTVV.

The J gene is TRBJ2-7, the V gene TRBV5-1; D uncertain. V shed 2 bases and J shed 5 bases, with 14 bases lying between them. CDR3 size: 14 residues. Germline CDR1 and CDR2: SGHRS and YFSETQ. CDR3 DNA: TGCGCCAGCAGCTTTCACCCGATTTTCGACGAGCAGTACTTC. It encodes CASSFHPIFDEQYF.

This clonotype was seen ten or more times. The chain carries TRBV7-9 and TRBJ2-7, with 8 bases matching TRBD1. The germline gives CDR1 SEHNR, CDR2 FQNEAQ (reference sequence). CDR3 length: 16 amino acids. Losses at the gene ends were 6 bases for V and 7 bases for J; bases not matched to a gene: 17. CDR3 nucleotide sequence: TGTGCCAGCAGTTACGCCGTCGGGACAGGACGTGGTGAGCAGTACTTC. Amino acids: CASSYAVGTGRGEQYF. Variable domain in full (rest from reference TRBV7-9 and TRBJ2-7): DTGVSQNPRHKITKRGQNVTFRCDPISEHNRLYWYRQTLGQGPEFLTYFQNEAQLEKSRLLSDRFSAERPKGSFSTLEIQRTEQGDSAMYLCASSYAVGTGRGEQYFGPGTRLTVT.

This clonotype was found many times. The chain recombines TRBV6-2 or TRBV6-3 with TRBJ1-2; D is undetermined. The CDR3 is 15 amino acids. From germline, CDR1 is MNHEY and CDR2 SVGEGT. The V and J ends lost 0 bases and 0 bases respectively, with 8 bases between them. CDR3 sequence (DNA): TGTGCCAGCAGTTACTCTGGGAGCCCTAACTATGGCTACACCTTC. Protein sequence: CASSYSGSPNYGYTF.

At least ten counts were recorded for this clonotype. The chain joins TRBV7-8 to TRBJ1-5; TRBD1 aligns across 8 bases. CDR3 length equals 18 residues. Germline CDR1 and CDR2: SGHVS and FQNEAQ. The V gene end was trimmed by 6 bases and the J gene end by 3 bases; junction bases not matched to a gene: 16. CDR3 protein: CASSRLSGQGDINQPQHF. CDR3 in DNA: TGTGCCAGCAGTCGACTTTCCGGACAGGGTGATATCAATCAGCCCCAGCATTTT.

The chain is built from TRBV18 and TRBJ1-1; D ambiguous. Trimming cost V 3 bases and J 4 bases, with 12 bases left between them. The germline CDR1 and CDR2 sequences are KGHSH and LQKENI. The CDR3 length is 14 residues. For the CDR3, the DNA is TGTGCCAGCTCACCCCCCAGCGTACGCACTGAAGCTTTCTTT. Its protein product is CASSPPSVRTEAFF.

In its sample, this clonotype was seen a few times. The chain has TRBV27 and TRBJ2-1; possible D gene TRBD2, 6 bases. This CDR3 has 15 residues. Germline V gene lookup returns CDR1 MNHEY and CDR2 SMNVEV (reference sequence). Trimming pared 5 bases from V and 0 bases from J, leaving 11 bases between. The CDR3 loop is CASSPGRGSYNEQFF. The CDR3 DNA sequence: TGTGCCAGCAGTCCGGGGCGGGGCTCCTACAATGAGCAGTTCTTC.

In its sample, this clonotype was seen a few times. The CDR3 bases are TGTGCCAGCAGTGCCGGGACAGGCTCAAATCAGCCCCAGCATTTT. As protein: CASSAGTGSNQPQHF. This rearrangement joins TRBV12-3 or TRBV12-4 to TRBJ1-5; TRBD1 matches 8 bases. V dropped 5 bases and J dropped 4; count of bases not matched to a gene: 7. This CDR3 comprises 15 residues.

This chain connects TRBV9 to TRBJ2-7; perhaps TRBD1 as D (5 bases). Trimming took off 4 bases at V and 3 bases at J, with 14 bases between the two ends. Germline loops: CDR1 SGDLS, CDR2 YYNGEE. The CDR3 length is 14 residues. The CDR3 coding sequence is TGTGCCAGCAGCCTATCGGGCCAGGGCTACGAGCAGTACTTC. Translated: CASSLSGQGYEQYF.

The sample holds many counts of this clonotype. The chain is built from TRBV29-1 and TRBJ1-5; D not certain. This CDR3 spans 12 amino acids. Germline assignment: CDR1 SQVTM and CDR2 ANQGSEA. Between the trimmed V and J ends, which lost 3 bases and 5 bases, there was a span of 8 bases. Here the CDR3 reads CSVDQRHQPQHF. The CDR3 nucleotides read TGCAGCGTTGATCAGCGACATCAGCCCCAGCATTTT. Together with reference TRBV29-1 and TRBJ1-5, the CDR3 gives the full variable domain: SAVISQKPSRDICQRGTSLTIQCQVDSQVTMMFWYRQQPGQSLTLIATANQGSEATYESGFVIDKFPISRPNLTFSTLTVSNMSPEDSSIYLCSVDQRHQPQHFGDGTRLSIL.

This clonotype has just a few counts. The chain joins TRBV9 to TRBJ2-3, with D tentatively TRBD2 (6 bases). With 0 bases removed from V and 3 bases from J, the gap between germline ends came to 14 bases. Germline values: CDR1 SGDLS, CDR2 YYNGEE. CDR3 length: 16 residues. The CDR3 protein is CASSVGTGEETDTQYF. The CDR3 DNA reads TGTGCCAGCAGCGTAGGGACGGGGGAGGAGACAGATACGCAGTATTTT.

This clonotype appeared many times. V gene TRBV19 combines with J gene TRBJ1-4; D ambiguous. The CDR3 runs 16 residues. V was trimmed by 6 bases and J by 2 bases, leaving 16 bases between them. Germline CDR1 is LNHDA and CDR2 is SQIVND (reference sequence). In DNA form, the CDR3 reads TGTGCCAGTAGACGGACGGAACTCAGCACTAATGAAAAACTGTTTTTT. Translated: CASRRTELSTNEKLFF.

This sequence joins TRBV29-1 and TRBJ1-1; possibly TRBD1 for D (5 bases). The V gene lost 7 bases and the J gene lost 5 bases, with 20 bases spanning the gap. The germline V gene has CDR1 SQVTM and CDR2 ANQGSEA. The CDR3 length is 14 residues. In nucleotides, the CDR3 is TGCAGCGCTCGAAATAGTGCCGGGGGGACTGAAGCTTTCTTT. Encoded protein: CSARNSAGGTEAFF.